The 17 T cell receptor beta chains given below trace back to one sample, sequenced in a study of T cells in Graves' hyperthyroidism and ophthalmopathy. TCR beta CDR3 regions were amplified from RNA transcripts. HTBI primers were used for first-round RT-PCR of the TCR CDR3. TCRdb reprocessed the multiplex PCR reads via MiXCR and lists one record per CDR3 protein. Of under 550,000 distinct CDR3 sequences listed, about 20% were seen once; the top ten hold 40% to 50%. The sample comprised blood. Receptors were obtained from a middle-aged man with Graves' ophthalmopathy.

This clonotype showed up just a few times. The CDR3 protein is CASSVTGFNSPLHF. DNA for the CDR3: TGTGCCAGCAGTGTCACAGGCTTTAATTCACCCCTCCACTTT. This chain uses TRBV2 with TRBJ1-6, with D possibly matching TRBD1 (5 bases). The CDR3 is 14 amino acids. The V gene lost 4 bases and the J gene lost 6 bases, with 10 bases spanning the gap. CDR1 and CDR2 (germline): SNHLY, FYNNEI.

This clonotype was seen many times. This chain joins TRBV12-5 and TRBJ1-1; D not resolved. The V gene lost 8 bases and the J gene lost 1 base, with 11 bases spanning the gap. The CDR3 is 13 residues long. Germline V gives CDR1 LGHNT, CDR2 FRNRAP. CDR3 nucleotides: TGTGCTAGTCGGAAACTGGCGAACACTGAAGCTTTCTTT. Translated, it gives CASRKLANTEAFF.

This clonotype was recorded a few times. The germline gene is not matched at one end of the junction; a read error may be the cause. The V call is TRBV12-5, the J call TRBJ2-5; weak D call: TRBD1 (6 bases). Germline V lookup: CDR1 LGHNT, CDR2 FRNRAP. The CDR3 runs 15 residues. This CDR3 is CASGLASGDGEAQYF. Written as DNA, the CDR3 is TGTGCTAGTGGTTTGGCCTCAGGGGATGGAGAGGCCCAGTACTTC.

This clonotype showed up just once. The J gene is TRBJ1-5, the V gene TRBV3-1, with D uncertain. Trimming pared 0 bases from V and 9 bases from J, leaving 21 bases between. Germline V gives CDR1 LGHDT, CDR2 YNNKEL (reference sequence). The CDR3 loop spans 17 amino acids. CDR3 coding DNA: TGTGCCAGCAGCCAAGATAACCCCTGGAACCCCGGCCGGCCCCAGCATTTT. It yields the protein CASSQDNPWNPGRPQHF.

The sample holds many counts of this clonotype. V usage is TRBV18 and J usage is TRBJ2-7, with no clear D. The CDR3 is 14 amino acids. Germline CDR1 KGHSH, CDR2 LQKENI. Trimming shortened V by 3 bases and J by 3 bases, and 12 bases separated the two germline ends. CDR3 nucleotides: TGTGCCAGCTCACCGGCGAATGGAAACTACGAGCAGTACTTC. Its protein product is CASSPANGNYEQYF.

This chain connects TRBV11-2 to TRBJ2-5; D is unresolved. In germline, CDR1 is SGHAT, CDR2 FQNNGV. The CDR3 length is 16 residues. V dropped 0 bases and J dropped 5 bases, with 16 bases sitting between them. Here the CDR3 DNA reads TGTGCCAGCAGCTTAGATCTTGGAAAGGGCCGGGAGACCCAGTACTTC. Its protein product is CASSLDLGKGRETQYF.

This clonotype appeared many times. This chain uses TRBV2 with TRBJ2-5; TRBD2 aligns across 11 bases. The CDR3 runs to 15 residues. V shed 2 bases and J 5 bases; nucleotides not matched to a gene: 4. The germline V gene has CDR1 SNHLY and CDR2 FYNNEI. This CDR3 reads CASSESSGRRETQYF. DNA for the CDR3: TGTGCCAGCAGTGAATCTAGCGGGAGGCGTGAGACCCAGTACTTC.

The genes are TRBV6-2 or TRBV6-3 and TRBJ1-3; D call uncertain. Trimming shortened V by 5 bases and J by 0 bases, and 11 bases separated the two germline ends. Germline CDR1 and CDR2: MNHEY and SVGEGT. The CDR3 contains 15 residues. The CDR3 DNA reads TGTGCCAGCAGTCCCCACTTAGCCTCTGGAAACACCATATATTTT. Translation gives CASSPHLASGNTIYF.

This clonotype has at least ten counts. Here the CDR3 reads CSARDLPHRGGIQYF. The CDR3 coding sequence is TGCAGTGCTAGAGATCTCCCCCACAGGGGGGGGATTCAGTACTTC. The V and J genes are TRBV20-1 and TRBJ2-4, with a weak D call TRBD1 (8 bases). Germline V gene sequence: CDR1 DFQATT, CDR2 SNEGSKA (reference sequence). Trimming took 0 bases from V and 10 from J, leaving 19 bases between them. The CDR3 has 15 residues.

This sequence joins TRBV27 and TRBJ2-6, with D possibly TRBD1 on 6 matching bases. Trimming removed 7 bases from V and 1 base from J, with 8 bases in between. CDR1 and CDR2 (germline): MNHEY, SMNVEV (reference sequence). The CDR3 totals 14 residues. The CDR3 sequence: CASTRGSGANVLTF. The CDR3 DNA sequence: TGTGCCAGCACCAGGGGATCTGGGGCCAACGTCCTGACTTTC.

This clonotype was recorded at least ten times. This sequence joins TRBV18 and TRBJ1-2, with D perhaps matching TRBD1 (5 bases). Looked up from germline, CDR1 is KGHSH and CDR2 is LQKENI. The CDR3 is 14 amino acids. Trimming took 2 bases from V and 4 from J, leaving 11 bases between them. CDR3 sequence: CASSPGRDLYGYTF. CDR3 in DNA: TGTGCCAGCTCACCAGGACGGGACCTCTATGGCTACACCTTC.

CDR3 amino acids: CSAREVFSGGGDTQYF. The CDR3 DNA sequence: TGCAGTGCTAGAGAGGTCTTTAGCGGGGGAGGAGATACGCAGTATTTT. The rearrangement joins TRBV20-1 to TRBJ2-3; 9 bases align to TRBD2. CDR1 and CDR2 (germline): DFQATT, SNEGSKA (reference sequence). The CDR3 extends over 16 amino acids. The ends lost 0 bases at V and 5 bases at J; junction bases unmatched: 9.

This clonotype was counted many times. The CDR3 DNA is TGTGCCAGCAGGCCCCCGGGACAGACCACAGATACGCAGTATTTT. Translated, it gives CASRPPGQTTDTQYF. The V and J genes are TRBV28 and TRBJ2-3; 7 bases are a match to TRBD1. The CDR3 has 15 amino acids. V lost 6 bases and J lost 2; bases outside the gene matches: 8. The V gene's germline CDR1 is MDHEN and CDR2 SYDVKM.

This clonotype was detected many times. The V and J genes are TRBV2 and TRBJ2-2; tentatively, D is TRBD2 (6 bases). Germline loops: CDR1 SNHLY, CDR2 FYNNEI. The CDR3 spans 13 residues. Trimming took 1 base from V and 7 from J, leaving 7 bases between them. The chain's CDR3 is CASSEGEVGELFF. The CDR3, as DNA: TGTGCCAGCAGTGAAGGGGAGGTCGGGGAGCTGTTTTTT. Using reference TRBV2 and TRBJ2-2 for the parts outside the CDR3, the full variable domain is EPEVTQTPSHQVTQMGQEVILRCVPISNHLYFYWYRQILGQKVEFLVSFYNNEISEKSEIFDDQFSVERPDGSNFTLKIRSTKLEDSAMYFCASSEGEVGELFFGEGSRLTVL.

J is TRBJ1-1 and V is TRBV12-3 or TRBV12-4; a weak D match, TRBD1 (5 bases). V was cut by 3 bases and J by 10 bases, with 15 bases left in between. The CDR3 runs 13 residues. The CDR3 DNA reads TGTGCCAGCAGTTTGGGCACCGAGCAGGGAGCTTTCTTT. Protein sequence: CASSLGTEQGAFF.

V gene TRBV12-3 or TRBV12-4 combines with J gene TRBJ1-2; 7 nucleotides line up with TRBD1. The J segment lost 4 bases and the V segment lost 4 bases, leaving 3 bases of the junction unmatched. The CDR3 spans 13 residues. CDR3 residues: CASSSGQRYGYTF. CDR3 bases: TGTGCCAGCAGTTCGGGACAGCGCTATGGCTACACCTTC.

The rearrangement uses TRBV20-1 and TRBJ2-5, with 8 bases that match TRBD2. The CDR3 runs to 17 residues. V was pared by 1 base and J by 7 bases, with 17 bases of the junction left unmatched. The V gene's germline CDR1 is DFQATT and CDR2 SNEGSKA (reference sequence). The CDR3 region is CSARGPSGGPGLRTQYF. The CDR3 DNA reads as TGCAGTGCTAGAGGCCCCAGCGGGGGCCCGGGATTGAGGACCCAGTACTTC.